The 9 T cell receptor beta chains listed next were all sequenced from one sample in a study of cytomegalovirus exposure and HLA in healthy donors. The PCR used 60 Vbeta and 13 Jbeta primers. TCRdb's table, derived via immunoSEQ multiplex PCR, lists solely in-frame clones and lacks some. The top ten clones hold roughly 1.7% of a sample with some 180,000 clones, around 82% of them seen once. Sequenced input: PBMCs. The receptor set was obtained from a man aged 35-49 years in good health and CMV-seropositive.

The rearrangement uses TRBV5-1 and TRBJ2-5; 8 bases map to TRBD1. CDR3 size: 13 residues. J lost 4 bases, V lost 7 bases, and 6 bases had no gene match. Germline assignment: CDR1 SGHRS and CDR2 YFSETQ. The CDR3 DNA reads as TGCGCCAGCCGCGGGACAGGAAGAGAGACCCAGTACTTC. Residues: CASRGTGRETQYF. The full variable domain, in which reference TRBV5-1 and TRBJ2-5 provide the parts outside the CDR3, is KAGVTQTPRYLIKTRGQQVTLSCSPISGHRSVSWYQQTPGQGLQFLFEYFSETQRNKGNFPGRFSGRQFSNSRSEMNVSTLELGDSALYLCASRGTGRETQYFGPGTRLLVL.

This chain joins TRBV28 and TRBJ1-3; D is unclear. With 4 bases removed from V and 0 bases from J, the gap between germline ends came to 16 bases. This CDR3 has 17 amino acids. The germline V gene has CDR1 MDHEN and CDR2 SYDVKM. The CDR3 region has the DNA TGTGCCAGCAGTTCCCCTGATCTAACCTACTCTGGAAACACCATATATTTT. It specifies CASSSPDLTYSGNTIYF.

The rearrangement uses TRBV19 and TRBJ2-2; the match to TRBD2 covers 10 bases. The germline gives CDR1 LNHDA, CDR2 SQIVND (reference sequence). V trimming: 4 bases; J trimming: 5 bases; junction bases outside the gene matches: 7. The CDR3 contains 16 residues. The CDR3 reads CASSNPVAGGTGELFF. The DNA of the CDR3 is TGTGCCAGTAGTAACCCGGTAGCGGGAGGTACCGGGGAGCTGTTTTTT.

The gene calls are TRBV6-1 and TRBJ2-7; D unclear. Looked up from germline, CDR1 is MNHNS and CDR2 is SASEGT. The V gene lost 6 bases and the J gene lost 4 bases, with 7 bases spanning the gap. The CDR3 covers 11 residues. The CDR3 loop reads CASRMLYEQYF. The CDR3 nucleotides are TGTGCCAGCAGAATGTTATACGAGCAGTACTTC.

This sequence joins TRBV19 and TRBJ2-7, with 13 bases fitting TRBD2. Germline V gene lookup returns CDR1 LNHDA and CDR2 SQIVND (reference sequence). The V gene end was trimmed by 5 bases and the J gene end by 4 bases; junction bases not matched to a gene: 5. This CDR3 is built from 15 residues. The CDR3 loop is CASSPRTSGSYEQYF. CDR3 sequence (DNA): TGTGCCAGTAGTCCCAGGACTAGCGGGAGTTACGAGCAGTACTTC.

V gene TRBV2 combines with J gene TRBJ1-2; weak D call: TRBD1 (6 bases). This CDR3 region has 13 residues. V lost 1 base and J lost 8, with 11 bases in between. Per the germline V gene, CDR1 is SNHLY and CDR2 is FYNNEI. The DNA for the CDR3 is TGTGCCAGCAGTGAAGGTGGGGGGGCGGGCTACACCTTC. Amino acid sequence: CASSEGGGAGYTF.

In its sample, this clone was seen once. V usage is TRBV23-1 and J usage is TRBJ2-6; 9 bases fit TRBD1. TRBV23-1 is an open reading frame, and its role is uncertain. The CDR3 covers 18 residues. The ends lost 4 bases at V and 4 bases at J; junction bases unmatched: 11. The CDR3 nucleotides read TGCGCCAGCAGTCGCGCCTTACAGGGGGCTGGAGGGGCCAACGTCCTGACTTTC. Amino acid sequence: CASSRALQGAGGANVLTF.

The chain uses TRBV7-3 and TRBJ2-7; no clear D gene. Germline lookup yields CDR1 SGHTA and CDR2 FQGTGA. This CDR3 is 13 amino acids long. Between the trimmed V and J ends, which lost 6 bases and 11 bases, there was a span of 20 bases. In DNA, the CDR3 is TGTGCCAGCAGTTCTATAGCCCCACCGATGGAGTACTTC. It translates to CASSSIAPPMEYF. Using reference TRBV7-3 and TRBJ2-7 for the parts outside the CDR3, the full variable domain is GAGVSQTPSNKVTEKGKYVELRCDPISGHTALYWYRQSLGQGPEFLIYFQGTGAADDSGLPNDRFFAVRPEGSVSTLKIQRTERGDSAVYLCASSSIAPPMEYFGPGTRLTVT.

The V call is TRBV5-1, the J call TRBJ1-2, with D perhaps TRBD1 (5 bases). Germline CDR1 is SGHRS and CDR2 is YFSETQ. The CDR3 is 16 amino acids. The ends were cut back, 4 bases at V and 5 bases at J, with 21 bases in the middle. CDR3 nucleotides: TGCGCCAGCAGCGACACTACGGGGGGTCTGGGTTATGGCTACACCTTC. The encoded protein is CASSDTTGGLGYGYTF.